Shown below are 3 T cell receptor beta chains from a single sample sequenced in a study of control samples from healthy donors and cancer patients. Profiling relied on immunoSEQ multiplex PCR, and the TCRdb table lists in-frame clones only, not all of them. The sample contains roughly 90,000 clones, 80% to 95% of which appear only once. The sequenced material came from blood. These TCRs come from a woman aged 30 to 39 in good health.

The V call is TRBV4-1, the J call TRBJ2-1; 8 nucleotides agree with TRBD1. CDR1 is MGHRA, CDR2 YSYEKL, per germline. The CDR3 totals 15 residues. J lost 6 bases, V lost 4 bases, and 8 bases had no gene match. The CDR3 nucleotides are TGCGCCAGCAGCCCAGGACAGGGTTACCGCAATGAGCAGTTCTTC. This gives the protein CASSPGQGYRNEQFF.

The chain carries TRBV29-1 and TRBJ1-2; D is ambiguous. Trimming pared 6 bases from V and 10 bases from J, leaving 21 bases between. There are 13 residues in the CDR3. Germline CDR1 is SQVTM and CDR2 is ANQGSEA. The CDR3 nucleotides are TGCAGCGTACTCGGATCAGAGCCAGACGACTACACCTTC. It translates to CSVLGSEPDDYTF. The entire variable domain, with the rest obtained from reference TRBV29-1 and TRBJ1-2, is as follows: SAVISQKPSRDICQRGTSLTIQCQVDSQVTMMFWYRQQPGQSLTLIATANQGSEATYESGFVIDKFPISRPNLTFSTLTVSNMSPEDSSIYLCSVLGSEPDDYTFGSGTRLTVV.

V usage is TRBV9 and J usage is TRBJ1-5, with D hard to call. This CDR3 comprises 14 residues. Deletions cut 0 bases from V and 1 base from J, with 5 bases between. Per the germline V gene, CDR1 is SGDLS and CDR2 is YYNGEE. DNA for the CDR3: TGTGCCAGCAGCGTAGCAGAGAGCAATCAGCCCCAGCATTTT. It encodes CASSVAESNQPQHF.